This passage covers 13 T cell receptor beta chains from one sample sequenced in a study of identical twins. TCRdb reprocessed the 5' RACE reads with MiXCR, giving one entry per CDR3 protein. The sample lists 1.5 million to 2 million distinct CDR3 sequences, less than 35% occurring once. Sample: cord blood. All receptors come from a newborn girl in good health.

The chain joins TRBV11-2 to TRBJ2-3; tentative D call: TRBD2 (5 bases). CDR1 and CDR2 (germline): SGHAT, FQNNGV. There are 14 residues in the CDR3. Trimming shortened V by 3 bases and J by 2 bases, and 9 bases separated the two germline ends. Here the CDR3 reads CASSFIGVTDTQYF. The CDR3 DNA is TGTGCCAGCAGCTTTATCGGGGTCACAGATACGCAGTATTTT.

This chain uses TRBV7-2 with TRBJ1-1; no clear D gene. Trimming left V 5 bases short and J 8 bases short, with 18 bases between. The CDR3 length is 14 residues. Germline V lookup: CDR1 SGHTA, CDR2 FQGNSA. This CDR3 reads CASSRSIDRREAFF. The CDR3 DNA follows: TGTGCCAGCAGCCGATCCATAGACCGAAGAGAAGCTTTCTTT.

This clonotype was detected a few times. The chain recombines TRBV27 with TRBJ2-7; D is possibly TRBD1 (5 bases). CDR1 MNHEY and CDR2 SMNVEV come from the germline V gene (reference sequence). The CDR3 length is 15 residues. Trimming took off 6 bases at V and 0 bases at J, with 15 bases between the two ends. The CDR3 nucleotides read TGTGCCAGCAGAATCACAGGCCACCCCTCCTACGAGCAGTACTTC. Translation: CASRITGHPSYEQYF.

The rearrangement links TRBV7-2 to TRBJ2-1; the match to TRBD2 covers 11 bases. This CDR3 contains 18 residues. Germline values: CDR1 SGHTA, CDR2 FQGNSA. Trimming took 0 bases from V and 0 from J; bases not matched to a gene: 4. The CDR3 nucleotides are TGTGCCAGCAGCTTAGCAGGGGGACTAGCGGACTCCTACAATGAGCAGTTCTTC. It encodes CASSLAGGLADSYNEQFF. Variable domain in full (rest from reference TRBV7-2 and TRBJ2-1): GAGVSQSPSNKVTEKGKDVELRCDPISGHTALYWYRQSLGQGLEFLIYFQGNSAPDKSGLPSDRFSAERTGGSVSTLTIQRTQQEDSAVYLCASSLAGGLADSYNEQFFGPGTRLTVL.

The chain carries TRBV7-9 and TRBJ1-2, with 7 bases matching TRBD1. V lost 4 bases and J lost 4; bases outside the gene matches: 9. The CDR3 is 15 residues long. Per germline, CDR1 SEHNR and CDR2 FQNEAQ (reference sequence). This chain's CDR3 is CASSSMPQGGYGYTF. CDR3 nucleotide sequence: TGTGCCAGCAGCTCGATGCCCCAGGGGGGCTATGGCTACACCTTC.

This clonotype showed up many times. Compared with germline, one end of the junction differs, possibly owing to a read error. The chain uses TRBV4-2 and TRBJ2-7, with a possible D match to TRBD1 (6 bases). Germline V gives CDR1 LGHNA, CDR2 YNFKEQ. This CDR3 spans 14 amino acids. CDR3 sequence: CASSQEDSSYERYF. The CDR3 DNA sequence: TGTGCCAGCAGCCAAGAGGACAGCAGTTACGAGCGGTACTTC.

The chain joins TRBV28 to TRBJ2-2; no reliable D call. Germline-derived CDR1 and CDR2 are MDHEN and SYDVKM. V lost 6 bases to trimming and J lost 0 bases, with 17 bases between them. The CDR3 totals 17 residues. CDR3 sequence reads: CASRTLGVSANTGELFF. For the CDR3, the DNA is TGTGCCAGCAGGACCCTCGGAGTTTCCGCGAACACCGGGGAGCTGTTTTTT.

The rearrangement uses TRBV20-1 and TRBJ1-6, with TRBD1 as a possible D gene (5 bases). The CDR3 loop spans 14 amino acids. The germline V gene encodes CDR1 DFQATT and CDR2 SNEGSKA (reference sequence). Trimming took 2 bases from V and 9 from J, leaving 14 bases between them. The CDR3 DNA is TGCAGTGCTAGACGTCCCGAGGGGCTTTCACCCCTCCACTTT. Amino acid sequence: CSARRPEGLSPLHF.

The chain has TRBV6-5 and TRBJ1-2; D is unclear. V was trimmed by 3 bases and J by 4 bases, leaving 12 bases between them. Germline V gives CDR1 MNHEY, CDR2 SVGAGI. This CDR3 has 14 amino acids. The CDR3, as DNA: TGTGCCAGCAGTTATGTAGGAGATGGCTATGGCTACACCTTC. Translated: CASSYVGDGYGYTF.

This clonotype was recorded a few times. This chain uses TRBV20-1 with TRBJ2-5, with D perhaps TRBD1 (6 bases). Germline CDR1 DFQATT, CDR2 SNEGSKA (reference sequence). The CDR3 runs to 16 residues. Trimming shortened V by 0 bases and J by 2 bases, and 16 bases separated the two germline ends. The CDR3 DNA reads as TGCAGTGCTAGAGAGGGGGCCCGGGGCAAACAAGAGACCCAGTACTTC. Translation: CSAREGARGKQETQYF.

This clonotype was observed a handful of times. The chain employs TRBV6-5 and TRBJ2-4; D not resolved. With 0 bases removed from V and 0 bases from J, the gap between germline ends came to 9 bases. The germline V gene has CDR1 MNHEY and CDR2 SVGAGI. CDR3 length: 16 amino acids. The CDR3 spells CASSYSILLAKNIQYF. Here the CDR3 DNA reads TGTGCCAGCAGTTACTCGATTTTACTAGCCAAAAACATTCAGTACTTC.

The gene calls are TRBV12-3 or TRBV12-4 and TRBJ2-1, with 13 bases that match TRBD2. TRBJ2-7 explains the end of the DNA better; the J call may be wrong. The CDR3 contains 17 residues. The CDR3 spells CASRLAGGPSSYNEQYF. The CDR3 DNA reads TGTGCCAGCAGACTAGCGGGGGGGCCGAGCTCCTACAATGAGCAGTACTTC.

V gene TRBV7-8 combines with J gene TRBJ2-3; TRBD2 is a possible D gene (6 bases). This CDR3 contains 14 residues. Germline CDR1 is SGHVS and CDR2 is FQNEAQ. The ends were cut back, 8 bases at V and 1 base at J, with 13 bases in the middle. The DNA of the CDR3 is TGTGCCAGCGGAAAATGGGAGGGCACAGATACGCAGTATTTT. As protein: CASGKWEGTDTQYF.